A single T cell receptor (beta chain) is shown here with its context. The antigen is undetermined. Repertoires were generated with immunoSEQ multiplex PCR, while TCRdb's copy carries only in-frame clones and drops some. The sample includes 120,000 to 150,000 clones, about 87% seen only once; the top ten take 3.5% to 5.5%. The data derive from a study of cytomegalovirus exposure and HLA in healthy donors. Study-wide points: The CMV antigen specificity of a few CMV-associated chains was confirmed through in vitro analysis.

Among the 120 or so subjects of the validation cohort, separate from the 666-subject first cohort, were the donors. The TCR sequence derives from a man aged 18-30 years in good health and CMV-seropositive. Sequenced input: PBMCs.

The CDR3 DNA sequence: TGTGCCAGTAGTATAGAAACAGGCTATGGCTACACCTTC. This codes for CASSIETGYGYTF. This sequence joins TRBV19 and TRBJ1-2; TRBD1 might be the D (5 bases). Germline V gene data show CDR1 as LNHDA and CDR2 as SQIVND (reference sequence). Trimming took 0 bases from V and 4 from J, leaving 6 bases between them. The CDR3 consists of 13 residues.